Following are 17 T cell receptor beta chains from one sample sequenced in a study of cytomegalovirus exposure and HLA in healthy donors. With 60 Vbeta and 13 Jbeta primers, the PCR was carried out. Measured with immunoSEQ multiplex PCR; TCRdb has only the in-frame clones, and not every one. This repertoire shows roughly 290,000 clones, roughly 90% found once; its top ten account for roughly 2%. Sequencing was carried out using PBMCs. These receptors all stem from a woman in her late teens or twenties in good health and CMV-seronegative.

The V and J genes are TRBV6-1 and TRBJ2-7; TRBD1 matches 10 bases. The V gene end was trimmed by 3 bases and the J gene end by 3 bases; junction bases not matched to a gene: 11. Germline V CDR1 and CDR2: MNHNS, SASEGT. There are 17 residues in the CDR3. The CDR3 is CASSENYRDRGLYEQYF. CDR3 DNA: TGTGCCAGCAGTGAGAATTACCGGGACAGGGGACTCTACGAGCAGTACTTC.

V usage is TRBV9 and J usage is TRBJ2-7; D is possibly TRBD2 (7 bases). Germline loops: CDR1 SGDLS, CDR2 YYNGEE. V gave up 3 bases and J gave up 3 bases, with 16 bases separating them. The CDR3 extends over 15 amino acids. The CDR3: CASSATGGPNYEQYF. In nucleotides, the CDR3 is TGTGCCAGCAGCGCTACGGGGGGCCCCAACTACGAGCAGTACTTC. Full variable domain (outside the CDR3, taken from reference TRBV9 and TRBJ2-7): DSGVTQTPKHLITATGQRVTLRCSPRSGDLSVYWYQQSLDQGLQFLIQYYNGEERAKGNILERFSAQQFPDLHSELNLSSLELGDSALYFCASSATGGPNYEQYFGPGTRLTVT.

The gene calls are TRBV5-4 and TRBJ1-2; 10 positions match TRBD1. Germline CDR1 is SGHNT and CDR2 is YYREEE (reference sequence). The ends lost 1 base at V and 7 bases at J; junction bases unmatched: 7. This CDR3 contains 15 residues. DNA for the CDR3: TGTGCCAGCAGCTTGATGGGGGACAGGGGATTTGGCTACACCTTC. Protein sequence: CASSLMGDRGFGYTF.

In DNA form, the CDR3 reads TGCACCAGCAGCCCAGCCGCGCGACTAGAGATAGAGACCCAGTACTTC. It yields the protein CTSSPAARLEIETQYF. The rearrangement links TRBV1 to TRBJ2-5; the table calls TRBD2, which could not be checked here. TRBV1 corresponds to a pseudogene. The CDR3 has 16 amino acids.

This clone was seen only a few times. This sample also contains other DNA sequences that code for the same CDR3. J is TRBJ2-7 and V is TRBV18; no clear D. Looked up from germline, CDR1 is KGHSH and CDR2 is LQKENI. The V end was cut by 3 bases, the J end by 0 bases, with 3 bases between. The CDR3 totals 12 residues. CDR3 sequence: CASSPSSYEQYF. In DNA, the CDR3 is TGTGCCAGCTCACCGAGCTCCTACGAGCAGTACTTC.

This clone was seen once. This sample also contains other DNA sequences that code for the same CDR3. Here the CDR3 reads CASSPPGTGVGHGYTF. For the CDR3, the DNA is TGTGCCAGCTCACCACCCGGGACAGGGGTTGGCCACGGCTACACCTTC. The chain couples TRBV18 to TRBJ1-2, with 10 bases identical to TRBD1. Per germline, CDR1 KGHSH and CDR2 LQKENI. The CDR3 is 16 amino acids. V lost 0 bases to trimming and J lost 8 bases; unmatched junction nucleotides: 9.

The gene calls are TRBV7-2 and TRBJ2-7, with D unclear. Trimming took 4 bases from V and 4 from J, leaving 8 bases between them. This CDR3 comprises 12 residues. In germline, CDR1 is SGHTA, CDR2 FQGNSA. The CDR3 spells CASSSHSYEQYF. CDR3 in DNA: TGTGCCAGCAGCTCCCACAGTTACGAGCAGTACTTC.

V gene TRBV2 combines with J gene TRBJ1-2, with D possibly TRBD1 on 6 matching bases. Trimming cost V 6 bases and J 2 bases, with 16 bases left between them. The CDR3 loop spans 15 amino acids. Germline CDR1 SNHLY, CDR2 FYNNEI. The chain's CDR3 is CASRFDRTLNYGYTF. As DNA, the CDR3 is TGTGCCAGCAGGTTTGACAGGACTTTAAACTATGGCTACACCTTC.

Written as DNA, the CDR3 is TGTGCCAGCAGCTTAGTTTCCGGGGGGGACTACGAGCAGTACTTC. Protein sequence: CASSLVSGGDYEQYF. This sequence joins TRBV7-2 and TRBJ2-7; 8 bases match TRBD2. With 1 base clipped from V and 3 bases from J, the junction kept 5 bases outside the gene matches. The CDR3 covers 15 residues. The germline CDR1 and CDR2 sequences are SGHTA and FQGNSA. The entire variable domain, with the rest obtained from reference TRBV7-2 and TRBJ2-7, is as follows: GAGVSQSPSNKVTEKGKDVELRCDPISGHTALYWYRQSLGQGLEFLIYFQGNSAPDKSGLPSDRFSAERTGGSVSTLTIQRTQQEDSAVYLCASSLVSGGDYEQYFGPGTRLTVT.

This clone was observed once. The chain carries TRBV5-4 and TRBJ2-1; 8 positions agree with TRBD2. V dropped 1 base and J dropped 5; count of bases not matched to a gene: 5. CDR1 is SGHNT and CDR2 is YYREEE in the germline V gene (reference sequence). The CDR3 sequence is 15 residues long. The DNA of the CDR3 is TGTGCCAGCAGCTTGTGGGGACTAGGGGACAATGAGCAGTTCTTC. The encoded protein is CASSLWGLGDNEQFF.

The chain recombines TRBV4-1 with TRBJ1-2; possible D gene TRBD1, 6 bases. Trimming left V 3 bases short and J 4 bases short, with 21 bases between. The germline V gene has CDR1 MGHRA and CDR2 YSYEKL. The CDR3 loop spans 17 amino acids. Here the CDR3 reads CASSQNLGQKIGYGYTF. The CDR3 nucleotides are TGCGCCAGCAGCCAGAACCTCGGACAGAAGATTGGCTATGGCTACACCTTC.

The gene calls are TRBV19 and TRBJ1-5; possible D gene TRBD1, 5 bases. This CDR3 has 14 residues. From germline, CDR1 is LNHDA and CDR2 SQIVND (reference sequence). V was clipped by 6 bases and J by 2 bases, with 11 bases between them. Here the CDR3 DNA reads TGTGCCAGTAGCAGGACATGGGGCAATCAGCCCCAGCATTTT. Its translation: CASSRTWGNQPQHF. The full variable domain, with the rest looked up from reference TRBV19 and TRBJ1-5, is DGGITQSPKYLFRKEGQNVTLSCEQNLNHDAMYWYRQDPGQGLRLIYYSQIVNDFQKGDIAEGYSVSREKKESFPLTVTSAQKNPTAFYLCASSRTWGNQPQHFGDGTRLSIL.

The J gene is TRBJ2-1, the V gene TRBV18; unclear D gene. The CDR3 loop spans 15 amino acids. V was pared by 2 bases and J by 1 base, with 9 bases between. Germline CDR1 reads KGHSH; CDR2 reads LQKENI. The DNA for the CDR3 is TGTGCCAGCTCACCAGGGCAGGCATCCTACAATGAGCAGTTCTTC. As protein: CASSPGQASYNEQFF.

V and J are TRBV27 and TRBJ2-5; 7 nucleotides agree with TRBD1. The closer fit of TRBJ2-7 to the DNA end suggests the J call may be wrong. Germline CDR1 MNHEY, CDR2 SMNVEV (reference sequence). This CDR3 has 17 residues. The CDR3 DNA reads TGTGCCAGCAGTTTATCAGGCCACGGGACAGACACGTACGAGCAGTACTTC. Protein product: CASSLSGHGTDTYEQYF.

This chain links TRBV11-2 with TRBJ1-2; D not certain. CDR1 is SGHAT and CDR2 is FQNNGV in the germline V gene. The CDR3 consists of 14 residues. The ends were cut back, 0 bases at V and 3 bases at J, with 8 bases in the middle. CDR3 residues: CASSLEHLDYGYTF. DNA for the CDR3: TGTGCCAGCAGCTTAGAACACCTCGACTATGGCTACACCTTC.

The CDR3 here is CASSTGFETQYF. CDR3 bases: TGTGCCAGCAGCACAGGGTTCGAGACCCAGTACTTC. The chain carries TRBV6-5 and TRBJ2-5, with D possibly matching TRBD1 (6 bases). Germline loops: CDR1 MNHEY, CDR2 SVGAGI. V lost 6 bases to trimming and J lost 5 bases, with 10 bases between them. The CDR3 runs 12 residues.

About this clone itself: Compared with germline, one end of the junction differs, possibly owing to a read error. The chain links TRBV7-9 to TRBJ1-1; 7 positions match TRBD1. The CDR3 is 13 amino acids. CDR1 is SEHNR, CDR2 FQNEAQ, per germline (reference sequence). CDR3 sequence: CSSSLASQGGAFF. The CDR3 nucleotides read TGTTCCAGCAGCTTAGCCTCCCAGGGGGGTGCTTTCTTT.